The T cell receptor (beta chain) under discussion was sequenced for a study of T cell responses to AZD1222 COVID-19 vaccine. Some clones are missing from TCRdb's copy, which holds only in-frame ones; the method was immunoSEQ multiplex PCR. Of about 100,000 clones listed, over 75% are singletons. About this clone: The target antigen is unknown.

Broader study findings: Repertoire collection took place solely once the T cell response had peaked.

CDR1 LNHDA and CDR2 SQIVND come from the germline V gene (reference sequence). The CDR3 sequence is 14 residues long. Trimming removed 3 bases at V and 3 bases at J, with 12 bases between. The material sequenced was peripheral blood, taken on day 0 of MenACWY control vaccination. The source of this sequence is an adult in good health. The genes are TRBV19 and TRBJ2-7; D tentatively fits TRBD1 or TRBD2 (5 bases each). The CDR3 reads CASSIGGPSYEQYF. The CDR3 bases are TGTGCCAGTAGTATTGGGGGACCGAGCTACGAGCAGTACTTC.